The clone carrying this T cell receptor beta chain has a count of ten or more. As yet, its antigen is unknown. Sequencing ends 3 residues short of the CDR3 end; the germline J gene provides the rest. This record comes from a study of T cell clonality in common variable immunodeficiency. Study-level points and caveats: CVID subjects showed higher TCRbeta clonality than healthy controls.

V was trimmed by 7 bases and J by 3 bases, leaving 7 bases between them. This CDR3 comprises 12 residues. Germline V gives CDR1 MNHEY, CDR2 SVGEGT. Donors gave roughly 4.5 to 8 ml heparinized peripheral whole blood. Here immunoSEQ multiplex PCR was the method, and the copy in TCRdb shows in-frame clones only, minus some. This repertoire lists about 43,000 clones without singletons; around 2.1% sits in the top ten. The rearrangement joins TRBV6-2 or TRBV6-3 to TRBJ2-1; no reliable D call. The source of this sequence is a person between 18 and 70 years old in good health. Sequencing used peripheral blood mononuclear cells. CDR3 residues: CASKRGYNEQFF. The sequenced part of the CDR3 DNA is TGTGCCAGCAAGCGAGGCTACAATGAG.